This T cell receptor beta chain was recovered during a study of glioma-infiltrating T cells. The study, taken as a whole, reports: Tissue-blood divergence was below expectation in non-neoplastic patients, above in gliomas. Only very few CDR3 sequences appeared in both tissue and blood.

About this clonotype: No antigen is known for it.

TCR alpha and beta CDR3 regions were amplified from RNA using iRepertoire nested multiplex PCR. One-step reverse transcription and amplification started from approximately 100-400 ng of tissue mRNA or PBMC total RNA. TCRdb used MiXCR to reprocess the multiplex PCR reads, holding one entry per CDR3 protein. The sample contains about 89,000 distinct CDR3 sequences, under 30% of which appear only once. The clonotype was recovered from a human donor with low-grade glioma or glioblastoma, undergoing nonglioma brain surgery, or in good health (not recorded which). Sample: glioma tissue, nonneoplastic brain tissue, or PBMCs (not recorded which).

The CDR3 protein is CASSITSNEQFF. The CDR3 coding sequence is TGTGCCAGTAGTATTACCAGCAATGAGCAGTTCTTC. The chain employs TRBV19 and TRBJ2-1; no reliable D call. Per the germline V gene, CDR1 is LNHDA and CDR2 is SQIVND (reference sequence). The CDR3 spans 12 residues. Trimming left V 3 bases short and J 6 bases short, with 6 bases between.